The T cell receptor (beta chain) described here comes from a study of technical replicates of blood from a few donors. Germline lookup yields CDR1 SGHTA and CDR2 FQGNSA. This CDR3 has 14 residues. V was clipped by 4 bases and J by 2 bases, with 10 bases between them. Generated by immunoSEQ multiplex PCR, the TCRdb table keeps only in-frame clones and is missing some. Among under 85,000 clones listed, 93% were seen once. This receptor was obtained from a human donor in good health. The material sequenced was T cells isolated from PBMCs. V and J are TRBV7-2 and TRBJ2-3, with D possibly being TRBD2 (5 bases). In nucleotides, the CDR3 is TGTGCCAGCAGCTACGGACTCCTCACAGATACGCAGTATTTT. Encoded protein: CASSYGLLTDTQYF. Full variable domain (rest looked up from reference TRBV7-2 and TRBJ2-3): GAGVSQSPSNKVTEKGKDVELRCDPISGHTALYWYRQSLGQGLEFLIYFQGNSAPDKSGLPSDRFSAERTGGSVSTLTIQRTQQEDSAVYLCASSYGLLTDTQYFGPGTRLTVL.